Detailed here is one T cell receptor (beta chain). The table came from immunoSEQ multiplex PCR; TCRdb's copy has only in-frame clones and leaves some out. Of approximately 180,000 clones in the sample, 75% to 80% were seen once. The source of the sample is a study of blood T cell repertoires in COVID-19. Germline V CDR1 and CDR2: LGHDT, YNNKEL (reference sequence). V gave up 4 bases and J gave up 3 bases; unmatched junction bases: 6. The CDR3 spans 15 residues. The clonotype was recovered from a woman between 65 and 79 years old with acute or convalescent COVID-19. This chain links TRBV3-1 (or the pseudogene TRBV3-2) with TRBJ2-7; TRBD2 matches 10 bases. The sample consisted of peripheral blood. The CDR3 here is CASSPELAGFYEQYF. For the CDR3, the DNA is TGTGCCAGCAGCCCGGAACTAGCGGGGTTCTACGAGCAGTACTTC.